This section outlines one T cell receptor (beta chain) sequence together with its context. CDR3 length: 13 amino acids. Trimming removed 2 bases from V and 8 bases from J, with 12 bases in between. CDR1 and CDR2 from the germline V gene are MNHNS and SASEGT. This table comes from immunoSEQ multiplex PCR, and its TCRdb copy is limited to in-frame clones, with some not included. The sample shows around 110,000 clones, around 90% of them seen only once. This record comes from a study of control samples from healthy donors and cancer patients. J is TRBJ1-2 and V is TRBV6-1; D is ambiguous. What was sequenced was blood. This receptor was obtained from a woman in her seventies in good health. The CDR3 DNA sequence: TGTGCCAGCAGTGAAATCCTCCCGGGCGGCTACACCTTC. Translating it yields CASSEILPGGYTF.